A selection of T cell receptor beta chains follows, all from one sample in a study of shared clonotypes between healthy human individuals. Using immunoSEQ multiplex PCR, the repertoire was profiled, and TCRdb retains in-frame clones only, with some absent. There are 2.3 million or so clones in the sample; roughly 93% occur only once, and 0.39% lies in the top ten. Specimen: naive CD4+ T cells from PBMCs. Receptor source: a man aged 18 to 29 in good health. Some clones in this sample may be carry-over from other donors' samples. The CDR3 runs from the conserved cysteine through the conserved F or W. Each record gives: J gene, V gene, D gene, clone size, CDR3 protein, CDR3 DNA. A D gene is named only where the DNA matches it firmly. Clone sizes are given selectively: once, few, many, or a class where the clone is expanded.

>TRBJ2-7|TRBV5-6|NA|NA
CASSLGRTAYEQYF
TGTGCCAGCAGCTTGGGCCGCACGGCCTACGAGCAGTACTTC
>TRBJ1-3|TRBV18|NA|NA
CASSSTSVSGNTIYF
TGTGCCAGCTCATCAACCAGCGTCTCTGGAAACACCATATATTTT
>TRBJ2-7|TRBV2|NA|NA
CASTWFGTPRSSYEQYF
TGTGCCAGCACCTGGTTCGGGACCCCCAGGAGCTCCTACGAGCAGTACTTC
>TRBJ1-2|TRBV30|NA|NA
CARGAEYGYTF
TGTGCCCGGGGGGCAGAGTATGGCTACACCTTC
>TRBJ2-1|TRBV27|TRBD2|NA
CASSPGTSGTYNEQFF
TGTGCCAGCAGTCCCGGGACTAGCGGGACCTACAATGAGCAGTTCTTC
>TRBJ2-5|TRBV19|NA|once
CASSIRVRANVETQYF
TGTGCCAGTAGTATTCGTGTCAGGGCGAACGTGGAGACCCAGTACTTC
>TRBJ1-5|TRBV7-3|NA|once
CASSSQGSSQPQHF
TGTGCCAGCAGTTCTCAGGGGTCGTCTCAGCCCCAGCATTTT
>TRBJ1-4|TRBV5-1|NA|NA
CASSLGQANEKLFF
TGCGCCAGCAGCTTGGGGCAGGCTAATGAAAAACTGTTTTTT
>TRBJ1-4|TRBV6-4|NA|NA
CASPRARGEKLFF
TGTGCCAGCCCCCGGGCTCGGGGTGAAAAACTGTTTTTT
>TRBJ2-6|TRBV19|TRBD1|NA
CASSPTGTGANVLTF
TGTGCCAGTAGTCCGACAGGGACTGGGGCCAACGTCCTGACTTTC
>TRBJ2-2|TRBV28|TRBD2|NA
CASSLIGTTGEGGELFF
TGTGCCAGCAGTTTGATCGGGACTACCGGGGAGGGCGGGGAGCTGTTTTTT
>TRBJ2-1|TRBV7-6|TRBD2|NA
CASSLVGTRENEQFF
TGTGCCAGCAGCTTAGTAGGGACTAGGGAGAATGAGCAGTTCTTC
>TRBJ1-4|TRBV9|NA|NA
CASSRETATGRLFF
TGTGCCAGCAGCAGGGAGACAGCCACCGGAAGGCTGTTTTTT
>TRBJ2-5|TRBV7-9|TRBD2|NA
CASSRGTSGSQETQYF
TGTGCCAGCAGCAGAGGGACTAGCGGGAGTCAAGAGACCCAGTACTTC
>TRBJ2-3|TRBV7-2|TRBD1|NA
CASSLAPTGWSEDTQYF
TGTGCCAGCAGCTTAGCCCCGACAGGGTGGAGTGAAGATACGCAGTATTTT
>TRBJ2-2|TRBV5-1|TRBD2|NA
CASSVTSGRAAGTGELFF
TGCGCCAGCAGCGTCACTAGCGGGAGGGCCGCGGGCACCGGGGAGCTGTTTTTT
>TRBJ2-1|TRBV6-6|NA|NA
CASSPNYYNEQFF
TGTGCCAGCAGCCCCAACTACTACAATGAGCAGTTCTTC
>TRBJ1-5|TRBV19|NA|few
CASSDRGGYQPQHF
TGTGCCAGTAGTGACCGAGGGGGGTATCAGCCCCAGCATTTT
>TRBJ1-2|TRBV15|NA|NA
CATSLEVLGVGYTF
TGTGCCACCAGCCTGGAGGTATTGGGGGTCGGCTACACCTTC
>TRBJ2-1|TRBV2|NA|NA
CASSDELASYNEQFF
TGTGCCAGCAGTGACGAGCTAGCTTCCTACAATGAGCAGTTCTTC
>TRBJ2-7|TRBV28|TRBD2|NA
CASTRSGLAGRTTNYEQYF
TGTGCCAGCACCCGATCGGGACTAGCGGGAAGGACTACTAACTACGAGCAGTACTTC
>TRBJ2-3|TRBV4-2|NA|few
CASSQEATQYF
TGTGCCAGCAGCCAAGAGGCTACGCAGTATTTT
>TRBJ2-2|TRBV27|TRBD1|NA
CASRGQGKTGELFF
TGTGCCAGCAGGGGACAGGGAAAGACCGGGGAGCTGTTTTTT
>TRBJ2-7|TRBV6-6|TRBD1|NA
CASSPTGAEQYF
TGTGCCAGCAGCCCTACAGGGGCCGAGCAGTACTTC
>TRBJ1-1|TRBV5-1|NA|NA
CASSGEALLNAEAFF
TGCGCCAGCAGCGGCGAGGCTTTACTGAACGCTGAAGCTTTCTTT
>TRBJ1-5|TRBV18|NA|few
CASSPPGSRGGQPQHF
TGTGCCAGCTCACCACCGGGATCCCGGGGCGGTCAGCCCCAGCATTTT
>TRBJ2-1|TRBV4-3|TRBD2|NA
CASSQSLAVSYNEQFF
TGCGCCAGCAGCCAATCTCTAGCGGTCTCCTACAATGAGCAGTTCTTC
>TRBJ2-5|TRBV2|NA|NA
CASSEGSGTQYF
TGTGCCAGCAGTGAAGGGTCGGGGACCCAGTACTTC
>TRBJ2-5|TRBV7-2|NA|NA
CASSPGPANQETQYF
TGTGCCAGCAGCCCGGGGCCCGCCAACCAAGAGACCCAGTACTTC
>TRBJ1-1|TRBV2|TRBD1|few
CASENRGGLSEAFF
TGTGCCAGCGAGAACAGGGGTGGCTTATCTGAAGCTTTCTTT
>TRBJ2-3|TRBV18|NA|NA
CASSPEGFRTTDTQYF
TGTGCCAGCTCACCAGAAGGGTTTAGGACCACAGATACGCAGTATTTT
>TRBJ2-1|TRBV29-1|NA|NA
CSVETRGVYNEQFF
TGCAGCGTTGAAACCAGGGGGGTCTACAATGAGCAGTTCTTC
>TRBJ2-7|TRBV2|NA|NA
CASSEGHLSYEQYF
TGTGCCAGCAGTGAAGGTCACCTCTCCTACGAGCAGTACTTC
>TRBJ1-1|TRBV5-8|NA|NA
CASSLSGENTEAFF
TGTGCCAGCAGCTTGTCGGGGGAGAACACTGAAGCTTTCTTT
>TRBJ1-5|TRBV7-3|NA|NA
CASSPPRQPLNQPQHF
TGTGCCAGCAGCCCGCCCCGGCAGCCCTTAAATCAGCCCCAGCATTTT
>TRBJ2-7|TRBV19|NA|NA
CASSIDGTFYYEQYF
TGTGCCAGTAGTATAGACGGGACATTCTACTACGAGCAGTACTTC
>TRBJ2-7|TRBV28|NA|NA
CASSPGGLTYEQYF
TGTGCCAGCAGCCCTGGCGGTCTGACTTACGAGCAGTACTTC
>TRBJ1-1|TRBV6-5|NA|once
CASSPSAGWDTEAFF
TGTGCCAGCAGCCCGTCGGCGGGGTGGGACACTGAAGCTTTCTTT
>TRBJ2-3|TRBV28|NA|NA
CASSLWRRGDTDTQYF
TGTGCCAGCAGTTTATGGAGGAGGGGGGACACAGATACGCAGTATTTT
>TRBJ2-1|TRBV6-1|TRBD2|NA
CASSELPGGAYNEQFF
TGTGCCAGCAGTGAACTTCCCGGGGGGGCCTACAATGAGCAGTTCTTC
>TRBJ2-1|TRBV10-1|NA|NA
CASSDSPYFYNEQFF
TGCGCCAGCAGTGATTCCCCCTACTTCTACAATGAGCAGTTCTTC
>TRBJ1-2|TRBV29-1|NA|NA
CSVVFHPRGYGYTF
TGCAGCGTTGTTTTCCACCCTCGGGGATATGGCTACACCTTC